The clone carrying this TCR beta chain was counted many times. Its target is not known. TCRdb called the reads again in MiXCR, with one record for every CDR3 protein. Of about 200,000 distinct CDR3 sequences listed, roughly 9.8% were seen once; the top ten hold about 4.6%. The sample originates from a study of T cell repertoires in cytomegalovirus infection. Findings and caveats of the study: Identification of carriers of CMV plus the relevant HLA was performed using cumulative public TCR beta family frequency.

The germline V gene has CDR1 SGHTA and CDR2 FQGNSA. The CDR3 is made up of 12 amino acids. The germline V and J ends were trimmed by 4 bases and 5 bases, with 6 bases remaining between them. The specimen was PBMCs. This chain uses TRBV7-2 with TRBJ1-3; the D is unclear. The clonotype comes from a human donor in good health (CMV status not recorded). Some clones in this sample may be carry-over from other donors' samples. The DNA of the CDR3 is TGTGCCAGCAGCTCCGAACGAAACACCATATATTTT. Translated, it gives CASSSERNTIYF.